These T cell receptor beta chains were read from a single sample in a study of CD8 T cells in Susac syndrome. TCRdb reprocessed the immunoSEQ multiplex PCR reads via MiXCR and lists one record per CDR3 protein. The sample includes over 150,000 distinct CDR3 sequences, approximately 95% of them seen just once. Source material: CD4+ T cells from PBMCs. Receptors originate from a human donor with Susac syndrome. Both conserved end residues are part of each CDR3. D genes are given only for firm matches. Part of the rows lack a size; the others show once, few, many or a class for expanded clones.

TRBJ2-1	.	TRBV29-1	.	CSVARQSSYNEQFF	TGCAGCGTTGCCAGGCAGAGCTCCTACAATGAGCAGTTCTTC
TRBJ2-5	.	TRBV29-1	TRBD2	CSATRTSGTLETQYF	TGCAGCGCCACTCGGACTAGCGGGACTTTGGAGACCCAGTACTTC
TRBJ2-7	.	TRBV20-1	TRBD2	CSAGPTSGSRDEQYF	TGCAGTGCTGGACCGACTAGCGGGAGTCGCGACGAGCAGTACTTC
TRBJ1-5	.	TRBV4-3	.	CASSQDKGENQPQHF	TGCGCCAGCAGCCAAGATAAGGGAGAAAATCAGCCCCAGCATTTT
TRBJ2-2	.	TRBV9	.	CASSVDAGNTGELFF	TGTGCCAGCAGCGTAGATGCAGGGAACACCGGGGAGCTGTTTTTT
TRBJ1-5	.	TRBV30	TRBD1	CAWGTGGDQPQHF	TGTGCCTGGGGGACAGGGGGCGATCAGCCCCAGCATTTT
TRBJ1-1	.	TRBV20-1	.	CSARGPTSSTEAFF	TGCAGTGCTAGAGGCCCGACGTCGAGCACTGAAGCTTTCTTT
TRBJ2-3	.	TRBV5-6	.	CASRVVGWSTDTQYF	TGTGCCAGCCGAGTGGTCGGCTGGAGCACAGATACGCAGTATTTT
TRBJ2-1	.	TRBV3-1	.	CASSQDQVQFF	TGTGCCAGCAGCCAAGACCAGGTCCAGTTCTTC
TRBJ1-4	once	TRBV5-1	TRBD1	CASSLRGQVDEKLFF	TGCGCCAGCAGCTTGCGGGGACAGGTTGACGAAAAACTGTTTTTT
TRBJ2-5	.	TRBV2	.	CASRRDVEETQYF	TGTGCCAGCAGGCGGGACGTCGAGGAGACCCAGTACTTC
TRBJ2-1	.	TRBV11-2	.	CASSLANEQFF	TGTGCCAGCAGCTTAGCCAATGAGCAGTTCTTC
TRBJ1-5	few	TRBV7-2	.	CASSLAVDQPQHF	TGTGCCAGCAGCTTAGCAGTGGATCAGCCCCAGCATTTT
TRBJ1-1	.	TRBV29-1	.	CSASFSNTEAFF	TGCAGCGCCTCGTTTTCGAACACTGAAGCTTTCTTT
TRBJ1-2	.	TRBV30	.	CAWTRQSYGYTF	TGTGCCTGGACTCGACAGTCCTATGGCTACACCTTC
TRBJ2-1	.	TRBV20-1	.	CSAKSFPGWNSEQFF	TGCAGTGCTAAATCCTTCCCGGGCTGGAACAGTGAGCAGTTCTTC
TRBJ2-5	.	TRBV7-2	.	CASSPQGASGETQYF	TGTGCCAGCAGCCCCCAGGGGGCTAGCGGCGAGACCCAGTACTTC
TRBJ2-7	.	TRBV30	TRBD1	CACRDRSYEQYF	TGTGCCTGCCGGGACAGGAGCTACGAGCAGTACTTC
TRBJ2-5	once	TRBV2	.	CASRPGQYQETQYF	TGTGCCAGCAGGCCTGGACAGTACCAAGAGACCCAGTACTTC
TRBJ2-1	.	TRBV7-2	TRBD1	CASTQTLQGAQFF	TGTGCCAGCACCCAGACCTTACAGGGGGCGCAGTTCTTC
TRBJ2-7	.	TRBV6-5	TRBD1	CASSYGTGVSYEQYF	TGTGCCAGCAGTTACGGGACAGGGGTTTCCTACGAGCAGTACTTC
TRBJ1-1	.	TRBV18	.	CASSLTGFTEAFF	TGTGCCAGCTCACTAACAGGGTTCACTGAAGCTTTCTTT
TRBJ2-3	once	TRBV2	TRBD2	CTGRTSGVPGDTQYF	TGTACCGGGAGGACTAGCGGGGTACCAGGGGATACGCAGTATTTT
TRBJ2-4	.	TRBV5-4	TRBD2	CATRRAGVSENIQYF	TGTGCCACCCGTAGGGCGGGGGTCTCCGAAAACATTCAGTACTTC
TRBJ2-5	.	TRBV5-1	.	CASSLVWTQETQYF	TGCGCCAGCAGCTTGGTCTGGACCCAAGAGACCCAGTACTTC
TRBJ2-1	.	TRBV28	.	CATEVGGNEQFF	TGTGCCACCGAAGTAGGGGGGAATGAGCAGTTCTTC
TRBJ1-5	.	TRBV20-1	.	CSVSPTSNQPQHF	TGCAGTGTTAGTCCCACAAGCAATCAGCCCCAGCATTTT
TRBJ2-1	.	TRBV28	.	CASSSTDPYNEQFF	TGTGCCAGCAGTTCCACGGACCCGTACAATGAGCAGTTCTTC
TRBJ1-5	.	TRBV28	TRBD1	CASSSTGDRPQHF	TGTGCCAGCAGTTCTACAGGGGATCGGCCCCAGCATTTT
TRBJ2-2	once	TRBV9	.	CASSAIGHSNTGELFF	TGTGCCAGCAGCGCCATTGGACATTCGAACACCGGGGAGCTGTTTTTT
TRBJ1-1	.	TRBV29-1	.	CSVGQNTEAFF	TGCAGCGTTGGACAGAACACTGAAGCTTTCTTT
TRBJ1-1	.	TRBV6-2/TRBV6-3	.	CASLTGNTEAFF	TGTGCCAGTCTAACAGGGAACACTGAAGCTTTCTTT
TRBJ1-5	.	TRBV2	.	CATRGTSNQPQHF	TGTGCCACCAGGGGTACTAGCAATCAGCCCCAGCATTTT
TRBJ1-2	.	TRBV28	.	CASTSRGGTYGYTF	TGTGCCAGCACCTCGAGGGGCGGGACCTATGGCTACACCTTC
TRBJ2-7	.	TRBV7-9	.	CASSAPGSGTYEQYF	TGTGCCAGCAGCGCCCCGGGCAGCGGCACCTACGAGCAGTACTTC
TRBJ1-2	once	TRBV27	.	CASSFAGAIGYTF	TGTGCCAGCAGTTTCGCAGGGGCGATAGGCTACACCTTC
TRBJ1-2	.	TRBV20-1	TRBD1	CSARRGQGGLNGYTF	TGCAGTGCTAGGCGTGGACAGGGGGGTTTGAATGGCTACACCTTC
TRBJ1-1	.	TRBV6-2/TRBV6-3	.	CASTSRTAEAFF	TGTGCCAGCACTTCTCGGACAGCTGAAGCTTTCTTT
TRBJ2-1	.	TRBV4-3	TRBD1	CASSPRDRVTPSSYNEQFF	TGCGCCAGCAGCCCCCGGGACAGGGTCACACCATCCTCCTACAATGAGCAGTTCTTC
TRBJ2-6	.	TRBV28	.	CASTLGGGPGANVLTF	TGTGCCAGTACGTTAGGCGGGGGCCCTGGGGCCAACGTCCTGACTTTC
TRBJ2-1	.	TRBV30	.	CALGANSYNEQFF	TGTGCACTCGGAGCAAACTCCTACAATGAGCAGTTCTTC
TRBJ2-7	few	TRBV27	TRBD1	CASSPLGQGPYEQYF	TGTGCCAGCAGTCCCCTCGGACAGGGTCCGTACGAGCAGTACTTC
TRBJ2-7	.	TRBV6-2/TRBV6-3	TRBD2	CASSRTRPYEQYF	TGTGCCAGCAGCCGGACTAGACCCTACGAGCAGTACTTC
TRBJ2-1	.	TRBV29-1	.	CSVQRRRVGPYNEQFF	TGCAGCGTTCAGCGGAGAAGGGTGGGTCCCTACAATGAGCAGTTCTTC
TRBJ2-1	.	TRBV2	.	CASLEGDEQFF	TGTGCCAGCCTTGAGGGCGATGAGCAGTTCTTC
TRBJ2-2	.	TRBV9	TRBD2	CASSSGLAGVANAGELFF	TGTGCCAGCAGCTCTGGACTAGCGGGAGTAGCAAATGCCGGGGAGCTGTTTTTT
TRBJ2-7	once	TRBV28	.	CASSLKGNEQYF	TGTGCCAGCAGTTTAAAGGGGAACGAGCAGTACTTC
TRBJ2-7	.	TRBV3-1	TRBD2	CASSQRLAGSYEQYF	TGTGCCAGCAGCCAAAGACTAGCGGGGTCCTACGAGCAGTACTTC
TRBJ2-1	.	TRBV29-1	.	CSVEVAGPSYNEQFF	TGCAGCGTTGAAGTGGCAGGGCCAAGCTACAATGAGCAGTTCTTC
TRBJ2-1	.	TRBV15	.	CATSREGYEQFF	TGTGCCACCAGCAGAGAAGGGTATGAGCAGTTCTTC
TRBJ2-7	once	TRBV7-8	TRBD2	CASSRGLAGEYEQYF	TGTGCCAGCAGCCGCGGACTAGCGGGAGAGTACGAGCAGTACTTC
TRBJ2-1	.	TRBV29-1	.	CSVAGTYNEQFF	TGCAGCGTTGCCGGGACTTACAATGAGCAGTTCTTC
TRBJ1-2	.	TRBV27	.	CATLGGINYGYTF	TGTGCCACTCTCGGGGGGATTAACTATGGCTACACCTTC
TRBJ2-2	.	TRBV28	TRBD1	CASSLGTGTSGELFF	TGTGCCAGCAGTTTAGGGACAGGGACGTCCGGGGAGCTGTTTTTT
TRBJ1-5	.	TRBV14	TRBD1	CASSQPGTGLNQPQHF	TGTGCCAGCAGCCAACCCGGGACAGGTCTCAATCAGCCCCAGCATTTT
TRBJ2-2	.	TRBV7-9	TRBD1	CASSRTGGRPNTGELFF	TGTGCCAGCAGCCGGACAGGGGGCCGACCGAACACCGGGGAGCTGTTTTTT
TRBJ2-1	.	TRBV6-2/TRBV6-3	.	CASSLARGEQFF	TGTGCCAGCAGTCTCGCGCGGGGTGAGCAGTTCTTC